This T cell receptor (beta chain) was captured by sequencing in a study of T cell changes during pregnancy in multiple sclerosis. With 4 bases removed from V and 6 bases from J, the gap between germline ends came to 13 bases. The CDR3 extends over 13 amino acids. Sequencing was performed with immunoSEQ multiplex PCR; in TCRdb, only in-frame clones are kept and a portion is missing. The data contain 39,000 or so clones, about 90% of them seen just once; the ten biggest clones take up 10%. The chain couples TRBV5-3 to TRBJ1-2; D is perhaps TRBD1 (5 bases). TRBV5-3 is sorted into the ORF group, with uncertain function. The sequencing used CD8+ T cells from peripheral blood mononuclear cells, collected in the first trimester of pregnancy. This sequence originates from a female donor with multiple sclerosis, enrolled in a pregnancy study. In nucleotides, the CDR3 is TGTGCCAGAAGCGGGGGGGGTCCGCATGGCTACACCTTC. It codes for CARSGGGPHGYTF.